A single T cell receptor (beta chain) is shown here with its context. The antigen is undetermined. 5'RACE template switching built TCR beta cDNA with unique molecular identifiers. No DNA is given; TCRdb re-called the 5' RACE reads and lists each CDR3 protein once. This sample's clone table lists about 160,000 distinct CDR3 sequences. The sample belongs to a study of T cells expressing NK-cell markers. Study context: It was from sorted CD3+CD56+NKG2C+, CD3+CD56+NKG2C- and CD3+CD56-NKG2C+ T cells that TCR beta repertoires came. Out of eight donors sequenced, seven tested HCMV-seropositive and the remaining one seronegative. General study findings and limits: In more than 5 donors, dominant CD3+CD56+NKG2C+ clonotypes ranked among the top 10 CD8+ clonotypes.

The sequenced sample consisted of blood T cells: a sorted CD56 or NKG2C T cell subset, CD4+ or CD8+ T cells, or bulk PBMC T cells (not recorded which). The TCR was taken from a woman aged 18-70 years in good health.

The CDR3 here is CASSDPGGSGNTIYF. The chain recombines TRBV4-2 with TRBJ1-3; TCRdb's D gene call, TRBD1, goes unchecked for lack of DNA. CDR1 is LGHNA and CDR2 is YNFKEQ in the germline V gene. This CDR3 has 15 residues.